Sequencing of this TCR beta chain was carried out in a study of human T cells and chemical hapten exposure. Single cDNA molecules in the library carried unique molecular identifiers attached during preparation. In the authors' workflow: Samples contained a median of roughly 93,000 TCRs, with a range of about 20,000 to 750,000. TCRdb fed the RACE reads into MiXCR, producing one record per CDR3 protein. These V and J calls rely on TCRdb rather than the paper's analysis. The sample carries about 140,000 distinct CDR3 sequences, 10% to 15% recorded once. As for time point: patch test 2, 6 weeks after DPC sensitization. Treatment: therapeutic diphenylcyclopropenone sensitization with weekly scalp DPC. General study points: The study found that PT1 expanded TCR counts correlated positively with patch test score.

Per germline, CDR1 MNHEY and CDR2 SVGAGI. This CDR3 comprises 12 residues. Trimming cost V 8 bases and J 5 bases, with 10 bases left between them. Points on this clonotype: Antigen: not known.

The receptor was isolated from a woman aged 45-65 years with alopecia areata. Some clones in this sample may be carry-over from other donors' samples. Sequencing used whole blood, obtained in connection with sensitization to the hapten diphenylcyclopropenone (DPC). V is TRBV6-5 and J is TRBJ1-5; D is ambiguous. The CDR3 reads CASGSGDQPQHF. The CDR3 DNA reads TGTGCCAGCGGGAGTGGCGATCAGCCCCAGCATTTT.